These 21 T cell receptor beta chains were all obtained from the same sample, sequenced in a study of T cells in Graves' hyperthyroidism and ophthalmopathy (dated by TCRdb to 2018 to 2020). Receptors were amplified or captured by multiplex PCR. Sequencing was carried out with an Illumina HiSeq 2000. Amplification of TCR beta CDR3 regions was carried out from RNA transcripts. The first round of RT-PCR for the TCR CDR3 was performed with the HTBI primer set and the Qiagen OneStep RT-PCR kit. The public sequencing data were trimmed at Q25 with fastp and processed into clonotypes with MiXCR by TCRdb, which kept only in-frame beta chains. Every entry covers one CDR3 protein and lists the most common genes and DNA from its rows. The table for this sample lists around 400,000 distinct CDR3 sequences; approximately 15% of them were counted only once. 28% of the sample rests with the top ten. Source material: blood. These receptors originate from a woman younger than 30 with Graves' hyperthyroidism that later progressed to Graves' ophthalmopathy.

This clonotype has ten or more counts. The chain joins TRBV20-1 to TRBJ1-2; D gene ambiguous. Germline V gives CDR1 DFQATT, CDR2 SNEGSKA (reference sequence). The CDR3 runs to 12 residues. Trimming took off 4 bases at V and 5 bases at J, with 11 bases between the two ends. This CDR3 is CSAKSGMYGYTF. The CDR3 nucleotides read TGCAGTGCTAAGTCCGGGATGTATGGCTACACCTTC.

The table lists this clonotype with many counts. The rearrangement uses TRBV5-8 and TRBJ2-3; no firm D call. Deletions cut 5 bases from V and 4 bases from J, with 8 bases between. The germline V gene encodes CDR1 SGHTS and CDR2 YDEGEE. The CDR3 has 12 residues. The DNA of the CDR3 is TGTGCCAGCAGGGGGATCGCAGATACGCAGTATTTT. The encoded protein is CASRGIADTQYF.

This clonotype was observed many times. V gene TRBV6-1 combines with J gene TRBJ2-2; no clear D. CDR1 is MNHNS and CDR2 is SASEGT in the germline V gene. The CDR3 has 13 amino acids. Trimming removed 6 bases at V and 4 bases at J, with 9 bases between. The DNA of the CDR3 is TGTGCCAGCAGCCAGATCTCCACCGGGGAGCTGTTTTTT. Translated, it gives CASSQISTGELFF.

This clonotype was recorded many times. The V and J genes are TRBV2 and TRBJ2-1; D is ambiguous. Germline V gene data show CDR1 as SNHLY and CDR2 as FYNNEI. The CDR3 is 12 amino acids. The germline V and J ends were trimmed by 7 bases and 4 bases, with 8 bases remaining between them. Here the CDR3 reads CASIGQYNEQFF. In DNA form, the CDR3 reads TGTGCCAGCATAGGGCAGTACAATGAGCAGTTCTTC.

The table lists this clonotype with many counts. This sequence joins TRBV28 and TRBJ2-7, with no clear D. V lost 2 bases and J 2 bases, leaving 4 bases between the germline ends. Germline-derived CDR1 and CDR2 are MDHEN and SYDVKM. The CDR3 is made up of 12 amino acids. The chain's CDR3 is CASSLRPYEQYF. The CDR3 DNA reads TGTGCCAGCAGTTTACGCCCCTACGAGCAGTACTTC.

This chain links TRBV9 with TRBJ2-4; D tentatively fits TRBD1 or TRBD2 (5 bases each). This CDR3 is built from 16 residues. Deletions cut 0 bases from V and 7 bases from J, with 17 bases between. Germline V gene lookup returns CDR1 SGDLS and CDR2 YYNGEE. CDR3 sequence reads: CASSVGEGALANIQYF. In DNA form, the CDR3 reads TGTGCCAGCAGCGTAGGTGAAGGGGCGCTAGCTAACATTCAGTACTTC.

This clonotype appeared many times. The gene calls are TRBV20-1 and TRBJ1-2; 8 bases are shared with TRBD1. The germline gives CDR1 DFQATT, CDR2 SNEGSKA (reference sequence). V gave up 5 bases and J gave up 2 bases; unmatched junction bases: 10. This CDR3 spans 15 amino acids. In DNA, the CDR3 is TGCAGTGCTTCTCCCGCCGGGACAGGCAACTATGGCTACACCTTC. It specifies CSASPAGTGNYGYTF.

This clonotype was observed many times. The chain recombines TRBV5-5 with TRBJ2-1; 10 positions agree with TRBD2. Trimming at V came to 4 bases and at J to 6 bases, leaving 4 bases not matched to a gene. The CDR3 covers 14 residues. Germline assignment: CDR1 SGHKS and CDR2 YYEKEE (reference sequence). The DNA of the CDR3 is TGTGCCAGCAGCCCCAGGACTAGCGGCAATGAGCAGTTCTTC. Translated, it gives CASSPRTSGNEQFF.

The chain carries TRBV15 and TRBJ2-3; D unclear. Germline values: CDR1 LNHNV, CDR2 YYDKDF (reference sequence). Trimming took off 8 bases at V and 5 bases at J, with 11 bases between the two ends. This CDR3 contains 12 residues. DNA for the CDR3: TGTGCCACCTCACCCTTGGGAGATACGCAGTATTTT. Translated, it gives CATSPLGDTQYF.

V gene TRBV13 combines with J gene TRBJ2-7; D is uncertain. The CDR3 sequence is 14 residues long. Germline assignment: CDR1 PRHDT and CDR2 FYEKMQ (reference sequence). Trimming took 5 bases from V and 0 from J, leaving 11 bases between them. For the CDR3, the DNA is TGTGCCAGCAGCGGGCAGGCAAGCTCCTACGAGCAGTACTTC. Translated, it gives CASSGQASSYEQYF.

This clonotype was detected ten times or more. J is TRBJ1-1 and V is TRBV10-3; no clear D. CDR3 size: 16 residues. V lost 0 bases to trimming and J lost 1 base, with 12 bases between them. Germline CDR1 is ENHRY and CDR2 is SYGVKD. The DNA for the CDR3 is TGTGCCATCAGTGAGTCCCCAGGCCCGGCGAACACTGAAGCTTTCTTT. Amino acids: CAISESPGPANTEAFF.

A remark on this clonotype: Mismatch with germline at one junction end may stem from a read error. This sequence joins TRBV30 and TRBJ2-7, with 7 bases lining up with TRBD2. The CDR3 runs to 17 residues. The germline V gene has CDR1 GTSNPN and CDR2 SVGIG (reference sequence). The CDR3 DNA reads TGTGCCTGGAGGGATATTCTGGGACCTGGGAGGGCATACGAGGAGTACTTC. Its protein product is CAWRDILGPGRAYEEYF.

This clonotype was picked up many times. In nucleotides, the CDR3 is TGTGCCAGCAGAGGAGAAGAGACCCAGTACTTC. It specifies CASRGEETQYF. This chain joins TRBV2 and TRBJ2-5; no reliable D call. Deletions cut 6 bases from V and 3 bases from J, with 5 bases between. Per germline, CDR1 SNHLY and CDR2 FYNNEI. CDR3 length equals 11 residues.

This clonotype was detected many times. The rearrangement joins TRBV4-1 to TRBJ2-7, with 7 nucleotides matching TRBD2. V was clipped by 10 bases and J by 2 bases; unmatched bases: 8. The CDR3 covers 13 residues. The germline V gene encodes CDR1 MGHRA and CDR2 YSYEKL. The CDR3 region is CATGPAGTYEQYF. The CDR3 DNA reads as TGCGCCACCGGCCCAGCGGGAACCTACGAGCAGTACTTC.

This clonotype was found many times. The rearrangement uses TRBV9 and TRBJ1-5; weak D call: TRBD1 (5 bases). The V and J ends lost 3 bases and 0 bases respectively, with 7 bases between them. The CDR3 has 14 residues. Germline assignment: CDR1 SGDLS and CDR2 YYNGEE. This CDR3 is CASSAGYSNQPQHF. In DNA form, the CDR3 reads TGTGCCAGCAGCGCAGGGTATAGCAATCAGCCCCAGCATTTT.

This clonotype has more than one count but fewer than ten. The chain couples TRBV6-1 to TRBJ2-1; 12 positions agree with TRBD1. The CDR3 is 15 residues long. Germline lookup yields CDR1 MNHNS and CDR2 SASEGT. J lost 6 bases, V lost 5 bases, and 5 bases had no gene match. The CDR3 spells CASSYGTGGLNEQFF. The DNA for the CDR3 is TGTGCCAGCAGTTACGGGACAGGGGGCCTCAATGAGCAGTTCTTC.

The CDR3 DNA reads TGCAGTGCTTCTGCGGTAGCCAAAAACATTCAGTACTTC. Translated, it gives CSASAVAKNIQYF. The chain has TRBV20-1 and TRBJ2-4; D unclear. The CDR3 loop spans 13 amino acids. CDR1 and CDR2 from the germline V gene are DFQATT and SNEGSKA (reference sequence). Trimming cost V 5 bases and J 0 bases, with 8 bases left between them.

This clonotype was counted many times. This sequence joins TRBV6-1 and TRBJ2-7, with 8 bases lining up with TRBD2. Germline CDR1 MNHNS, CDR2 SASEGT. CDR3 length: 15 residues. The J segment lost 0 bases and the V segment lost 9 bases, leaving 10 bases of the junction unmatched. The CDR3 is CASEQTGGRSYEQYF. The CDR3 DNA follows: TGTGCCAGTGAACAAACGGGGGGGCGCTCCTACGAGCAGTACTTC.

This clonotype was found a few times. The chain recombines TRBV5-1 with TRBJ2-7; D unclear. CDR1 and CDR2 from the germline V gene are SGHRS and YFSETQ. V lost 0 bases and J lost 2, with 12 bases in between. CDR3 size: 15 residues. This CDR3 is CASSLGQPPTYEQYF. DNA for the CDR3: TGCGCCAGCAGCTTGGGGCAACCTCCCACCTACGAGCAGTACTTC. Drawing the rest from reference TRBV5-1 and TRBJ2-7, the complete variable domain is KAGVTQTPRYLIKTRGQQVTLSCSPISGHRSVSWYQQTPGQGLQFLFEYFSETQRNKGNFPGRFSGRQFSNSRSEMNVSTLELGDSALYLCASSLGQPPTYEQYFGPGTRLTVT.

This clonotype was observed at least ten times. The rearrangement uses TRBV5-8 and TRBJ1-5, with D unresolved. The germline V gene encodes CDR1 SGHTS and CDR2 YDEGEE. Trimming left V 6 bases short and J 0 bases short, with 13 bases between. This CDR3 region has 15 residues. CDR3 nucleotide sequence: TGTGCCAGCACCCCCCGGTGGGATAGCAATCAGCCCCAGCATTTT. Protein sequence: CASTPRWDSNQPQHF.

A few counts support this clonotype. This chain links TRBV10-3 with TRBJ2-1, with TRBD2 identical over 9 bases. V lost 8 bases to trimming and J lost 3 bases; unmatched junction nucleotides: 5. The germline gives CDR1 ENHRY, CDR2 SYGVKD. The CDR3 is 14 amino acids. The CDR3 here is CAIRLAAGYNEQFF. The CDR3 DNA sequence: TGTGCCATCCGACTAGCGGCCGGCTACAATGAGCAGTTCTTC.